A single sample is the source of the 21 T cell receptor beta chains below, sequenced in a study of blood T cell repertoires in COVID-19. Sequencing used immunoSEQ multiplex PCR; TCRdb keeps in-frame clones, though not all of them. The sample has roughly 68,000 clones, about nine tenths seen once. The sequencing sample was made of peripheral blood. These receptors came from an elderly woman with active COVID-19.

The J gene is TRBJ2-7, the V gene TRBV7-9; TRBD1 matches 9 bases. Trimming cost V 4 bases and J 4 bases; bases outside gene matches: 20. This CDR3 spans 19 amino acids. CDR1 and CDR2 (germline): SEHNR, FQNEAQ (reference sequence). CDR3 residues: CASSSLGAGQGSRGYEQYF. The DNA of the CDR3 is TGTGCCAGCAGCTCTTTGGGGGCGGGACAGGGTTCCCGAGGGTACGAGCAGTACTTC.

This clone was found once. The rearrangement uses TRBV28 and TRBJ2-1, with unresolved D. The V gene lost 3 bases and the J gene lost 5 bases, with 11 bases spanning the gap. CDR1 is MDHEN and CDR2 is SYDVKM in the germline V gene. CDR3 size: 14 residues. The CDR3 reads CASSLLLHHNEQFF. The CDR3 nucleotides read TGTGCCAGCAGTTTGTTACTACACCACAATGAGCAGTTCTTC.

The chain combines TRBV2 with TRBJ2-7, with unresolved D. CDR1 SNHLY and CDR2 FYNNEI come from the germline V gene. Deletions cut 2 bases from V and 4 bases from J, with 6 bases between. CDR3 length: 12 residues. CDR3 amino acids: CASSEFRYEQYF. In DNA, the CDR3 is TGTGCCAGCAGTGAATTTCGTTACGAGCAGTACTTC.

This clone was recorded a few times. CDR3 sequence reads: CASSESSGRATDTQYF. CDR3 DNA: TGTGCCAGCAGTGAATCCAGCGGGAGGGCCACAGATACGCAGTATTTT. The rearrangement uses TRBV6-4 and TRBJ2-3, with 10 bases lining up with TRBD2. Germline-derived CDR1 and CDR2 are MRHNA and SNTAGT. Trimming at V came to 3 bases and at J to 2 bases, leaving 5 bases not matched to a gene. CDR3 length equals 16 residues.

The V gene is TRBV19, the J gene TRBJ2-2; weak D call: TRBD2 (6 bases). The germline V and J ends were trimmed by 3 bases and 2 bases, with 10 bases remaining between them. Per germline, CDR1 LNHDA and CDR2 SQIVND (reference sequence). The CDR3 consists of 15 residues. CDR3 loop: CASSMGGPNTGELFF. The CDR3 region has the DNA TGTGCCAGTAGTATGGGGGGACCCAACACCGGGGAGCTGTTTTTT.

This chain joins TRBV7-3 and TRBJ1-6; D is possibly TRBD1 (5 bases). CDR3 length: 13 amino acids. Germline V gene sequence: CDR1 SGHTA, CDR2 FQGTGA. V was trimmed by 6 bases and J by 16 bases, leaving 19 bases between them. This CDR3 reads CASSTITGAPLHF. CDR3 bases: TGTGCCAGCAGTACAATCACTGGGGCCCCACTCCACTTT.

V gene TRBV3-1 (or the pseudogene TRBV3-2) combines with J gene TRBJ2-2, with TRBD2 matching over 7 bases. Looked up from germline, CDR1 is LGHDT and CDR2 is YNNKEL (reference sequence). J gave up 1 base and V 0 bases, and 11 bases lay outside the gene matches. The CDR3 is made up of 19 amino acids. CDR3 in amino acids: CASSQERRELSLNTGELFF. In nucleotides, the CDR3 is TGTGCCAGCAGCCAAGAGCGGCGGGAGTTGAGTCTGAACACCGGGGAGCTGTTTTTT.

CDR3 protein: CASSLARGREQYF. The CDR3 nucleotides read TGTGCCAGCAGTTTAGCGCGGGGGCGCGAGCAGTACTTC. The rearrangement joins TRBV12-3 or TRBV12-4 to TRBJ2-7, with D possibly being TRBD2 (7 bases). V was shortened by 0 bases and J by 6 bases, with 9 bases between the two germline ends. The CDR3 covers 13 residues.

The V gene is TRBV5-1, the J gene TRBJ2-6; TRBD2 might be the D (5 bases). V lost 5 bases and J 0 bases, leaving 9 bases between the germline ends. The CDR3 has 15 residues. Looked up from germline, CDR1 is SGHRS and CDR2 is YFSETQ. In nucleotides, the CDR3 is TGCGCCAGCAGGGACTTCAGCTCTGGGGCCAACGTCCTGACTTTC. It yields the protein CASRDFSSGANVLTF. Full variable domain (missing parts from reference TRBV5-1 and TRBJ2-6): KAGVTQTPRYLIKTRGQQVTLSCSPISGHRSVSWYQQTPGQGLQFLFEYFSETQRNKGNFPGRFSGRQFSNSRSEMNVSTLELGDSALYLCASRDFSSGANVLTFGAGSRLTVL.

The J gene is TRBJ2-7, the V gene TRBV6-1, with D possibly matching TRBD2 (6 bases). The CDR3 contains 15 residues. With 1 base removed from V and 2 bases from J, the gap between germline ends came to 12 bases. The germline V gene has CDR1 MNHNS and CDR2 SASEGT. CDR3: CASSEGLGGTYEQYF. CDR3 in DNA: TGTGCCAGCAGTGAAGGACTAGGCGGCACCTACGAGCAGTACTTC.

The V and J genes are TRBV28 and TRBJ1-4; 8 bases agree with TRBD1. The germline CDR1 and CDR2 sequences are MDHEN and SYDVKM. The trim removed 1 base at V and 7 bases at J, leaving 8 bases unmatched. The CDR3 runs to 16 residues. CDR3 DNA sequence: TGTGCCAGCAGTTTATATGCCGGGACAGGAGGTGAAAAACTGTTTTTT. Its protein product is CASSLYAGTGGEKLFF.

V usage is TRBV13 and J usage is TRBJ2-7; TRBD1 aligns across 10 bases. Germline V gives CDR1 PRHDT, CDR2 FYEKMQ (reference sequence). The V and J ends lost 5 bases and 2 bases, in that order; junction bases with no gene match: 6. The CDR3 has 15 residues. The CDR3 reads CASSPSGTGAYEQYF. The DNA of the CDR3 is TGTGCCAGCAGCCCGTCCGGGACAGGGGCCTACGAGCAGTACTTC.

The rearrangement joins TRBV29-1 to TRBJ2-1; TRBD2 agrees at 13 bases. The germline V gene has CDR1 SQVTM and CDR2 ANQGSEA. The CDR3 is 14 amino acids. The V gene end was trimmed by 3 bases and the J gene end by 4 bases; junction bases not matched to a gene: 0. CDR3 protein: CSVEGLAGYNEQFF. DNA of the CDR3: TGCAGCGTTGAGGGACTAGCGGGATACAATGAGCAGTTCTTC.

The chain has TRBV28 and TRBJ2-2, with D maybe TRBD2 (6 bases). The CDR3 is 16 amino acids. Per germline, CDR1 MDHEN and CDR2 SYDVKM. Between the trimmed V and J ends, which lost 2 bases and 2 bases, there was a span of 12 bases. CDR3 in amino acids: CASSLLSSANTGELFF. In DNA, the CDR3 is TGTGCCAGCAGTTTACTGTCTAGCGCCAACACCGGGGAGCTGTTTTTT. Supplemented by reference TRBV28 and TRBJ2-2, the full variable domain reads DVKVTQSSRYLVKRTGEKVFLECVQDMDHENMFWYRQDPGLGLRLIYFSYDVKMKEKGDIPEGYSVSREKKERFSLILESASTNQTSMYLCASSLLSSANTGELFFGEGSRLTVL.

V and J are TRBV5-1 and TRBJ1-4, with a tentative D call TRBD1 (5 bases). The V and J ends lost 0 bases and 4 bases respectively, with 13 bases between them. The CDR3 is 16 residues long. Germline V gene lookup returns CDR1 SGHRS and CDR2 YFSETQ. CDR3 nucleotide sequence: TGCGCCAGCAGCTTGGCTTACGACAGAGTTAATGAAAAACTGTTTTTT. It codes for CASSLAYDRVNEKLFF.

This chain joins TRBV7-9 and TRBJ2-7; 10 bases are a match to TRBD1. Germline trimming cut 5 bases from V and 2 bases from J; bases unmatched to any gene: 9. The CDR3 is made up of 16 amino acids. Looked up from germline, CDR1 is SEHNR and CDR2 is FQNEAQ (reference sequence). The CDR3 DNA reads TGTGCCAGCAGCGATACGGGACAGGGGAACGCCTACGAGCAGTACTTC. Protein sequence: CASSDTGQGNAYEQYF.

The chain has TRBV28 and TRBJ1-1, with a weak D call TRBD1 (5 bases). The germline V gene encodes CDR1 MDHEN and CDR2 SYDVKM. The CDR3 has 16 amino acids. Trimming left V 2 bases short and J 0 bases short, with 13 bases between. Written as DNA, the CDR3 is TGTGCCAGCAGTTTAATTCGGACAAGCATGAACACTGAAGCTTTCTTT. This encodes CASSLIRTSMNTEAFF.

This chain connects TRBV7-9 to TRBJ2-1; D is unclear. Germline values: CDR1 SEHNR, CDR2 FQNEAQ (reference sequence). The CDR3 contains 14 residues. Trimming took off 3 bases at V and 4 bases at J, with 10 bases between the two ends. CDR3 in DNA: TGTGCCAGCAGCTTTCTGAACTCATACAATGAGCAGTTCTTC. Translating it yields CASSFLNSYNEQFF.

The chain recombines TRBV7-3 with TRBJ2-2; D gene unclear. The CDR3 runs to 13 residues. Trimming took off 6 bases at V and 3 bases at J, with 8 bases between the two ends. Germline CDR1 SGHTA, CDR2 FQGTGA. This CDR3 reads CASSSPYTGELFF. The CDR3 nucleotides are TGTGCCAGCAGTTCCCCATACACCGGGGAGCTGTTTTTT.

A few counts support this clone. The chain carries TRBV5-4 and TRBJ1-2; D call uncertain. V lost 0 bases, J lost 4 bases, and 10 bases lay in between. Germline assignment: CDR1 SGHNT and CDR2 YYREEE (reference sequence). The CDR3 spans 14 residues. CDR3 residues: CASSLDPKSYGYTF. CDR3 sequence (DNA): TGTGCCAGCAGCTTGGACCCGAAGAGCTATGGCTACACCTTC. Full variable domain (rest looked up from reference TRBV5-4 and TRBJ1-2): ETGVTQSPTHLIKTRGQQVTLRCSSQSGHNTVSWYQQALGQGPQFIFQYYREEENGRGNFPPRFSGLQFPNYSSELNVNALELDDSALYLCASSLDPKSYGYTFGSGTRLTVV.

This chain joins TRBV5-1 and TRBJ2-5; 7 nucleotides match TRBD2. The CDR3 extends over 16 amino acids. Germline CDR1 reads SGHRS; CDR2 reads YFSETQ. V lost 5 bases to trimming and J lost 5 bases; unmatched junction nucleotides: 15. CDR3 loop: CASSWGLSLSGETQYF. The CDR3 DNA reads as TGCGCCAGCAGTTGGGGACTATCGTTATCGGGGGAGACCCAGTACTTC.